The 27 T cell receptor beta chains given below trace back to one sample, sequenced in a study of shared clonotypes between healthy human individuals. The assay was immunoSEQ multiplex PCR, and TCRdb's table has in-frame clones only and misses some. Of roughly 2.1 million clones in the sample, about 92% were seen once. CD45RO-negative, CCR7-selected cells formed the naive CD8 fraction, which excluded terminally differentiated effector memory CD45RA+ cells. Input material: naive CD8+ T cells from PBMCs. These receptors all come from a man between 18 and 35 years old in good health. Some clones in this sample may be carry-over from other donors' samples.

V gene TRBV18 combines with J gene TRBJ2-1; D is perhaps TRBD1 (6 bases). Germline CDR1 and CDR2: KGHSH and LQKENI. The ends were cut back, 4 bases at V and 5 bases at J, with 9 bases in the middle. The CDR3 is 13 residues long. The CDR3 here is CASSLRTDNEQFF. The DNA of the CDR3 is TGTGCCAGCTCACTCCGGACAGACAATGAGCAGTTCTTC. The full variable domain, with the rest looked up from reference TRBV18 and TRBJ2-1, is NAGVMQNPRHLVRRRGQEARLRCSPMKGHSHVYWYRQLPEEGLKFMVYLQKENIIDESGMPKERFSAEFPKEGPSILRIQQVVRGDSAAYFCASSLRTDNEQFFGPGTRLTVL.

V and J are TRBV11-2 and TRBJ2-7; D uncertain. V lost 1 base, J lost 3 bases, and 13 bases lay in between. Germline lookup yields CDR1 SGHAT and CDR2 FQNNGV. This CDR3 contains 15 residues. This chain's CDR3 is CASSLVYKRNYEQYF. CDR3 sequence (DNA): TGTGCCAGCAGCTTAGTGTACAAGCGAAACTACGAGCAGTACTTC. The whole variable domain, filled in from reference TRBV11-2 and TRBJ2-7, reads EAGVAQSPRYKIIEKRQSVAFWCNPISGHATLYWYQQILGQGPKLLIQFQNNGVVDDSQLPKDRFSAERLKGVDSTLKIQPAKLEDSAVYLCASSLVYKRNYEQYFGPGTRLTVT.

The gene calls are TRBV6-1 and TRBJ1-3; 7 nucleotides agree with TRBD1. The germline V gene has CDR1 MNHNS and CDR2 SASEGT. The junction had 8 bases not matched to a gene; V was cut back by 6 bases and J by 9 bases. This CDR3 comprises 13 residues. CDR3 DNA sequence: TGTGCCAGCAGCCAAAGGGACAGTCGCACCATATATTTT. As protein: CASSQRDSRTIYF.

A word on this clone: Distinct nucleotide sequences in the sample also encode this CDR3. The rearrangement uses TRBV4-1 and TRBJ2-2; no clear D gene. This CDR3 has 13 amino acids. Trimming pared 1 base from V and 2 bases from J, leaving 2 bases between. Germline CDR1 reads MGHRA; CDR2 reads YSYEKL. CDR3 DNA: TGCGCCAGCAGCCAAGGAAACACCGGGGAGCTGTTTTTT. Residues: CASSQGNTGELFF.

The V and J genes are TRBV28 and TRBJ2-7, with TRBD2 identical over 9 bases. This CDR3 comprises 15 residues. Trimming removed 10 bases from V and 1 base from J; junction bases left unmatched: 11. The germline CDR1 and CDR2 sequences are MDHEN and SYDVKM. CDR3 loop: CAIAMGLANSYEQYF. CDR3 coding DNA: TGTGCCATCGCCATGGGACTAGCAAATTCCTACGAGCAGTACTTC.

The chain carries TRBV2 and TRBJ2-3, with D perhaps matching TRBD1 or TRBD2 (5 bases each). This CDR3 spans 13 amino acids. Germline assignment: CDR1 SNHLY and CDR2 FYNNEI. V was trimmed by 2 bases and J by 6 bases, leaving 9 bases between them. The CDR3 loop is CASSEWDPDTQYF. DNA for the CDR3: TGTGCCAGCAGTGAATGGGACCCGGATACGCAGTATTTT.

The chain combines TRBV7-9 with TRBJ1-1, with TRBD1 as a possible D gene (6 bases). The CDR3 runs to 15 residues. Germline V gives CDR1 SEHNR, CDR2 FQNEAQ (reference sequence). Trimming took 5 bases from V and 3 from J, leaving 16 bases between them. The CDR3 DNA reads as TGTGCCAGCAGCCCAAGGGGGGCCGGGGACACTGAAGCTTTCTTT. Protein product: CASSPRGAGDTEAFF.

V gene TRBV7-9 combines with J gene TRBJ2-7, with D perhaps matching TRBD2 (6 bases). There are 15 residues in the CDR3. Trimming cost V 5 bases and J 1 base, with 15 bases left between them. The germline CDR1 and CDR2 sequences are SEHNR and FQNEAQ (reference sequence). This CDR3 is CASSRLEEGSYEQYF. As DNA, the CDR3 is TGTGCCAGCAGCAGGTTGGAGGAGGGGTCCTACGAGCAGTACTTC.

The chain employs TRBV28 and TRBJ2-1; TRBD1 matches at 7 bases. Germline CDR1 and CDR2: MDHEN and SYDVKM. The CDR3 length is 16 residues. After removal of 4 bases from V and 0 bases from J, the junction contained 6 bases not matched to a gene. The CDR3 sequence: CASSWGTVSSYNEQFF. The CDR3 DNA reads TGTGCCAGCAGTTGGGGGACAGTAAGCTCCTACAATGAGCAGTTCTTC.

The chain links TRBV7-9 to TRBJ2-1, with D maybe TRBD1 (5 bases). Deletions cut 0 bases from V and 6 bases from J, with 9 bases between. Per the germline V gene, CDR1 is SEHNR and CDR2 is FQNEAQ (reference sequence). The CDR3 consists of 14 residues. The CDR3: CASSLATQGNEQFF. For the CDR3, the DNA is TGTGCCAGCAGCTTAGCGACGCAGGGCAATGAGCAGTTCTTC.

The chain joins TRBV5-4 to TRBJ2-7, with no clear D. From germline, CDR1 is SGHNT and CDR2 YYREEE (reference sequence). There are 14 residues in the CDR3. V lost 0 bases and J lost 1, with 8 bases in between. CDR3 DNA sequence: TGTGCCAGCAGCTTGGACTGGGGATCCTACGAGCAGTACTTC. Protein: CASSLDWGSYEQYF.

V usage is TRBV6-5 and J usage is TRBJ2-3; a weak D match, TRBD2 (6 bases). The CDR3 totals 16 residues. Between the trimmed V and J ends, which lost 2 bases and 1 base, there was a span of 13 bases. Per germline, CDR1 MNHEY and CDR2 SVGAGI. The CDR3 is CASSYNLPGGTDTQYF. The CDR3 bases are TGTGCCAGCAGTTACAACCTCCCGGGGGGCACAGATACGCAGTATTTT.

The genes are TRBV9 and TRBJ2-5; D may match TRBD1 or TRBD2 (5 bases each). The CDR3 is 14 amino acids. Germline assignment: CDR1 SGDLS and CDR2 YYNGEE. V was cut by 0 bases and J by 4 bases, with 10 bases left in between. In DNA form, the CDR3 reads TGTGCCAGCAGCGTAGGGGGGATGGCAGAGACCCAGTACTTC. Translation gives CASSVGGMAETQYF.

The chain uses TRBV19 and TRBJ1-5; tentatively, D is TRBD1 (5 bases). The germline V and J ends were trimmed by 5 bases and 5 bases, with 16 bases remaining between them. The CDR3 sequence is 15 residues long. Per the germline V gene, CDR1 is LNHDA and CDR2 is SQIVND (reference sequence). The chain's CDR3 is CASSWGRSYYQPQHF. In nucleotides, the CDR3 is TGTGCCAGTAGTTGGGGACGCTCGTACTATCAGCCCCAGCATTTT.

The chain has TRBV21-1 and TRBJ2-1; the table's D gene call, TRBD2, was not cross checked with the DNA. TRBV21-1 is marked as a pseudogene. The CDR3 is made up of 19 amino acids. The CDR3 is CASSTPTKRTRSREDEQFF. The CDR3 nucleotides read TGTGCCAGCAGCACCCCTACTAAACGAACTCGCAGTCGTGAGGATGAGCAGTTCTTC.

This chain links TRBV28 with TRBJ2-1; possible D gene TRBD2, 6 bases. V lost 9 bases to trimming and J lost 0 bases, with 9 bases between them. Germline assignment: CDR1 MDHEN and CDR2 SYDVKM. This CDR3 is 13 amino acids long. Here the CDR3 reads CASSGDSYNEQFF. Here the CDR3 DNA reads TGTGCCAGTAGCGGAGACTCCTACAATGAGCAGTTCTTC.

The rearrangement uses TRBV5-1 and TRBJ2-1; D unresolved. Between the trimmed V and J ends, which lost 1 base and 1 base, there was a span of 12 bases. Germline CDR1 SGHRS, CDR2 YFSETQ. The CDR3 is 16 amino acids. The CDR3 here is CASSLSWKRSYNEQFF. The CDR3 DNA follows: TGCGCCAGCAGCTTGTCTTGGAAGAGGTCCTACAATGAGCAGTTCTTC.

V gene TRBV27 combines with J gene TRBJ1-4; 8 bases match TRBD1. J lost 8 bases, V lost 4 bases, and 9 bases had no gene match. Germline loops: CDR1 MNHEY, CDR2 SMNVEV (reference sequence). This CDR3 comprises 15 residues. For the CDR3, the DNA is TGTGCCAGCAGTTCCGGACAGGGCGTTGTCGAAAAACTGTTTTTT. As protein: CASSSGQGVVEKLFF.

The count of this clone is one. The gene calls are TRBV5-4 and TRBJ2-7; TRBD1 or TRBD2 may be the D gene (5 bases each). The CDR3 extends over 16 amino acids. CDR1 SGHNT and CDR2 YYREEE come from the germline V gene (reference sequence). With 4 bases removed from V and 1 base from J, the gap between germline ends came to 18 bases. As DNA, the CDR3 is TGTGCCAGCAGCCCCAGGGACGGGATCTATTCCTACGAGCAGTACTTC. Its protein product is CASSPRDGIYSYEQYF.

The chain couples TRBV10-1 to TRBJ2-7; the D gene is possibly TRBD1 (6 bases). With 4 bases removed from V and 4 bases from J, the gap between germline ends came to 11 bases. The germline gives CDR1 WNHNN, CDR2 SYGVQD (reference sequence). CDR3 length: 13 residues. In nucleotides, the CDR3 is TGCGCCAGCAGTGGACAGGCCCTTTACGAGCAGTACTTC. This codes for CASSGQALYEQYF.

V usage is TRBV7-9 and J usage is TRBJ2-7; D gene ambiguous. Looked up from germline, CDR1 is SEHNR and CDR2 is FQNEAQ (reference sequence). V was pared by 5 bases and J by 5 bases, with 10 bases between. This CDR3 is 12 amino acids long. CDR3 region: CASSHSTHEQYF. The CDR3, as DNA: TGTGCCAGCAGCCACTCCACCCACGAGCAGTACTTC.

The chain recombines TRBV5-4 with TRBJ1-1; the D gene is possibly TRBD1 (6 bases). The CDR3 extends over 13 amino acids. Germline CDR1 and CDR2: SGHNT and YYREEE (reference sequence). V was shortened by 4 bases and J by 7 bases, with 14 bases between the two germline ends. The CDR3 sequence: CASSGGPNYEAFF. The CDR3 DNA reads TGTGCCAGCAGCGGGGGGCCGAATTATGAAGCTTTCTTT.

In the case of this clone: Other DNA sequences from this sample encode an identical CDR3 as well. This sequence joins TRBV9 and TRBJ2-3; D not resolved. The CDR3 totals 15 residues. Looked up from germline, CDR1 is SGDLS and CDR2 is YYNGEE. Trimming took off 0 bases at V and 0 bases at J, with 8 bases between the two ends. The CDR3 coding sequence is TGTGCCAGCAGCGTAGGTACTTCTAGCACAGATACGCAGTATTTT. Translated, it gives CASSVGTSSTDTQYF.

About this clone: This same CDR3 is encoded by further DNA sequences in the sample. The rearrangement uses TRBV7-9 and TRBJ2-7, with 7 bases fitting TRBD1. The CDR3 has 14 amino acids. Trimming took 5 bases from V and 1 from J; bases not matched to a gene: 5. Germline V gene lookup returns CDR1 SEHNR and CDR2 FQNEAQ (reference sequence). In DNA, the CDR3 is TGTGCCAGCAGCCCCCCACAGGGGTCCTACGAGCAGTACTTC. It specifies CASSPPQGSYEQYF.

The rearrangement links TRBV29-1 to TRBJ2-1; the match to TRBD2 covers 13 bases. The V segment lost 7 bases and the J segment 1 base; nucleotides outside the gene matches: 10. The V gene's germline CDR1 is SQVTM and CDR2 ANQGSEA. This CDR3 has 17 residues. The chain's CDR3 is CSAPGTSGIKSYNEQFF. The CDR3 DNA reads as TGCAGCGCCCCCGGGACTAGCGGGATTAAGTCCTACAATGAGCAGTTCTTC.

The chain is built from TRBV7-9 and TRBJ2-7; 8 bases are shared with TRBD1. This CDR3 comprises 14 residues. The V and J ends lost 5 bases and 4 bases, in that order; junction bases with no gene match: 7. Germline CDR1 is SEHNR and CDR2 is FQNEAQ (reference sequence). This CDR3 reads CASSPARTGYEQYF. The DNA for the CDR3 is TGTGCCAGCAGCCCCGCCCGGACAGGGTACGAGCAGTACTTC.

This chain connects TRBV27 to TRBJ2-7, with D perhaps TRBD2 (5 bases). Per the germline V gene, CDR1 is MNHEY and CDR2 is SMNVEV (reference sequence). CDR3 size: 15 residues. Trimming left V 2 bases short and J 1 base short, with 12 bases between. The CDR3 reads CASSLSTRGSYEQYF. CDR3 nucleotide sequence: TGTGCCAGCAGTTTAAGTACCCGAGGGTCCTACGAGCAGTACTTC.